There are a few counts of the clone carrying this T cell receptor beta chain. Its antigen is unknown. The sample belongs to a study of identical twins. Germline V gene sequence: CDR1 SEHNR, CDR2 FQNEAQ (reference sequence). This CDR3 region has 14 residues. V was trimmed by 5 bases and J by 4 bases, leaving 14 bases between them. TCRdb reanalysed the 5' RACE reads using MiXCR and keeps one entry per CDR3 protein. The data hold hundreds of thousands of distinct CDR3 sequences, with 12% observed a single time. Regarding the study as a whole: Reduced insertions were recorded for abundant cord blood beta clonotypes, with no such pattern in memory repertoires. Out-of-frame alpha sequences common to twins exhibited an excess of low generation probability. In beta out-of-frame sequences, the excess sharing between twins was weaker.

These data also formed part of another study, on yellow fever vaccine responses in identical twins. Per that paper: The T cell response to vaccination in identical twins was reportedly partly convergent and partly personalized.

V is TRBV7-9 and J is TRBJ2-5, with D tentatively TRBD1 (5 bases). This TCR derives from a woman aged 18 to 35 in good health. Sequences were obtained from PBMCs. DNA of the CDR3: TGTGCCAGCAGCCCAGACTTCCAGGGAGAGACCCAGTACTTC. Its protein product is CASSPDFQGETQYF.